The source of this T cell receptor (beta chain) is a study of cytomegalovirus exposure and HLA in healthy donors. Study observations and caveats: It is likely that the observed cluster of highly shared sequence variants was a sequencing artifact. Among donors in an Asian-associated ancestry cluster, a later analysis reportedly found fewer N-insertions than the approximately 700-donor mean.

The CDR3 covers 16 residues. Germline CDR1 MDHEN, CDR2 SYDVKM. V trimming: 8 bases; J trimming: 3 bases; junction bases outside the gene matches: 12. Use of 60 Vbeta and 13 Jbeta primers characterized the PCR. The repertoire was sequenced with immunoSEQ multiplex PCR; TCRdb's copy has only in-frame clones and lacks some. The sample lists about 80,000 clones; roughly two thirds were seen once. On this clone: Its antigen is unknown.

The TCR comes from a woman in her forties or fifties in good health and CMV-seropositive. The sample was PBMCs. This rearrangement joins TRBV28 to TRBJ2-1, with 8 bases lining up with TRBD1. CDR3 in amino acids: CASLLGTGHLYNEQFF. CDR3 DNA: TGTGCCAGCCTACTTGGGACAGGTCACCTCTACAATGAGCAGTTCTTC.